These T cell receptor beta chains were read from a single sample in a study of blood T cell repertoires in COVID-19. Sequencing used immunoSEQ multiplex PCR; TCRdb keeps in-frame clones, though not all of them. The repertoire holds some 260,000 clones, 70% to 90% seen once, with under 4% in the top ten. The sample taken for sequencing was peripheral blood. The receptors were gathered from a man between 18 and 35 years old with active or convalescent COVID-19. Each CDR3 is given with its conserved first and last residue. Each record gives: clone size, J gene, D gene, V gene, CDR3 protein, CDR3 DNA. The D gene is left open where the match is weak. Clone size is shown for a subset of rows, as once, few, many or a class of expanded clone.

size: -
J: TRBJ2-1
D: TRBD2
V: TRBV19
CDR3: CASESGRAYNEQFF
DNA: TGTGCCAGTGAGAGCGGGAGGGCCTACAATGAGCAGTTCTTC

size: -
J: TRBJ1-2
D: -
V: TRBV21-1
CDR3: CASSLGEGKGYTF
DNA: TGTGCCAGCAGCCTCGGGGAGGGTAAAGGCTACACCTTC

size: once
J: TRBJ1-6
D: -
V: TRBV3-1/TRBV3-2
CDR3: CASSQVGGAYNSPLHF
DNA: TGTGCCAGCAGCCAAGTCGGGGGTGCCTATAATTCACCCCTCCACTTT

size: once
J: TRBJ2-5
D: -
V: TRBV9
CDR3: CASSVDASKTQYF
DNA: TGTGCCAGCAGCGTAGATGCGTCCAAGACCCAGTACTTC

size: -
J: TRBJ1-1
D: -
V: TRBV6-5
CDR3: CASSYRSGGTEAFF
DNA: TGTGCCAGCAGTTATCGCTCGGGAGGCACTGAAGCTTTCTTT

size: once
J: TRBJ1-2
D: -
V: TRBV28
CDR3: CATPTDGYTF
DNA: TGTGCCACCCCGACAGATGGCTACACCTTC

size: -
J: TRBJ2-1
D: TRBD2
V: TRBV5-6
CDR3: CASSSGGPLLKFF
DNA: TGTGCCAGCAGTAGCGGGGGGCCTCTACTCAAGTTCTTC

size: -
J: TRBJ2-7
D: -
V: TRBV28
CDR3: CASRASYEQYF
DNA: TGTGCCTCGCGGGCTTCCTACGAGCAGTACTTC

size: -
J: TRBJ2-7
D: TRBD2
V: TRBV28
CDR3: CASSGPLGAGLYEQYF
DNA: TGTGCCAGCAGCGGCCCCCTTGGAGCGGGACTATACGAGCAGTACTTC

size: few
J: TRBJ2-7
D: -
V: TRBV14
CDR3: CASSQVNYEQYF
DNA: TGTGCCAGCAGCCAAGTAAACTACGAGCAGTACTTC

size: -
J: TRBJ2-5
D: -
V: TRBV7-3
CDR3: CASSRPGETQYF
DNA: TGTGCCAGCAGCCGTCCGGGAGAGACCCAGTACTTC

size: -
J: TRBJ2-1
D: TRBD2
V: TRBV18
CDR3: CASSPLERGSSYNEQFF
DNA: TGTGCCAGCTCACCTTTGGAGCGGGGGAGCTCCTACAATGAGCAGTTCTTC

size: -
J: TRBJ1-2
D: -
V: TRBV18
CDR3: CASSSSTGYGYGYTF
DNA: TGTGCCAGCTCATCGTCTACAGGGTATGGCTATGGCTACACCTTC

size: -
J: TRBJ2-7
D: -
V: TRBV19
CDR3: CATSRNSYEQYF
DNA: TGTGCCACCTCTAGGAACTCCTACGAGCAGTACTTC

size: -
J: TRBJ1-2
D: -
V: TRBV5-1
CDR3: CASSLTLGDRYRGYTF
DNA: TGCGCCAGCAGCTTGACCCTTGGCGACAGGTATCGTGGCTACACCTTC

size: -
J: TRBJ2-1
D: TRBD2
V: TRBV7-3
CDR3: CASSPNAPSGSLFF
DNA: TGTGCCAGCAGCCCTAACGCCCCTAGCGGGAGCCTGTTCTTC

size: -
J: TRBJ2-1
D: TRBD1
V: TRBV9
CDR3: CASSVEGTGYNEQFF
DNA: TGTGCCAGCAGCGTAGAAGGGACAGGCTACAATGAGCAGTTCTTC

size: -
J: TRBJ1-5
D: -
V: TRBV19
CDR3: CASSVAGQHSNQPQHF
DNA: TGTGCCAGTAGCGTCGCAGGACAGCATAGCAATCAGCCCCAGCATTTT

size: -
J: TRBJ1-4
D: TRBD1
V: TRBV29-1
CDR3: CSVYGTGNEKLFF
DNA: TGCAGCGTATACGGGACAGGGAATGAAAAACTGTTTTTT

size: -
J: TRBJ1-5
D: -
V: TRBV11-2
CDR3: CASSWSDSPEKPQHF
DNA: TGTGCCAGCAGCTGGTCAGACAGCCCTGAGAAGCCCCAGCATTTT

size: -
J: TRBJ2-1
D: TRBD2
V: TRBV6-5
CDR3: CASSPTSGRYNEQFF
DNA: TGTGCCAGCAGCCCAACTAGCGGGAGGTACAATGAGCAGTTCTTC

size: -
J: TRBJ2-1
D: -
V: TRBV2
CDR3: CASSERKQSSYNEQFF
DNA: TGTGCCAGCAGTGAAAGGAAACAGAGCTCCTACAATGAGCAGTTCTTC

size: few
J: TRBJ2-7
D: TRBD2
V: TRBV7-2
CDR3: CASSALAGGEYEQYF
DNA: TGTGCCAGCAGCGCACTAGCGGGGGGGGAGTACGAGCAGTACTTC

size: -
J: TRBJ2-3
D: -
V: TRBV11-3
CDR3: CASSLERSQGGNTDTQYF
DNA: TGTGCCAGCAGCTTAGAAAGGTCCCAGGGTGGGAACACAGATACGCAGTATTTT

size: -
J: TRBJ2-3
D: TRBD2
V: TRBV5-1
CDR3: CASAARTSGNGLSTDTQYF
DNA: TGCGCCAGCGCGGCCCGGACTAGCGGGAATGGGTTGAGCACAGATACGCAGTATTTT

size: -
J: TRBJ1-1
D: -
V: TRBV25-1
CDR3: CASSEANTEAFF
DNA: TGTGCCAGCAGTGAGGCGAACACTGAAGCTTTCTTT

size: -
J: TRBJ1-4
D: TRBD1
V: TRBV2
CDR3: CASVDRAEKLFF
DNA: TGTGCCAGTGTAGACAGGGCCGAAAAACTGTTTTTT

size: -
J: TRBJ2-1
D: TRBD2
V: TRBV27
CDR3: CASSQAGPYNEQFF
DNA: TGTGCCAGCAGCCAAGCGGGACCTTACAATGAGCAGTTCTTC

size: -
J: TRBJ1-1
D: -
V: TRBV5-4
CDR3: CASSLALGAGAEAFF
DNA: TGTGCCAGCAGCTTGGCGTTGGGAGCCGGCGCTGAAGCTTTCTTT

size: -
J: TRBJ2-7
D: TRBD2
V: TRBV7-9
CDR3: CASSPGLAGGPSLYEQYF
DNA: TGTGCCAGCAGCCCAGGACTAGCGGGAGGGCCGAGCTTATACGAGCAGTACTTC

size: -
J: TRBJ1-2
D: -
V: TRBV6-4
CDR3: CASSDRAGGYGYTF
DNA: TGTGCCAGCAGTGACAGGGCTGGAGGCTATGGCTACACCTTC

size: -
J: TRBJ2-2
D: TRBD2
V: TRBV29-1
CDR3: CSVQGLAGVLTGELFF
DNA: TGCAGCGTCCAGGGACTAGCGGGAGTATTAACCGGGGAGCTGTTTTTT

size: -
J: TRBJ2-5
D: -
V: TRBV5-6
CDR3: CASSLVGGQRERETQYF
DNA: TGTGCCAGCAGCTTGGTCGGGGGACAGCGTGAGAGAGAGACCCAGTACTTC

size: few
J: TRBJ2-7
D: TRBD2
V: TRBV29-1
CDR3: CSTRAGGNEQYF
DNA: TGCAGCACACGAGCGGGAGGAAACGAGCAGTACTTC

size: -
J: TRBJ2-5
D: -
V: TRBV18
CDR3: CASSPRQEQETQYF
DNA: TGTGCCAGCTCACCGCGACAGGAACAAGAGACCCAGTACTTC

size: once
J: TRBJ2-2
D: TRBD1
V: TRBV5-1
CDR3: CASSYKTGSTGELFF
DNA: TGCGCCAGCAGCTATAAGACAGGGTCTACCGGGGAGCTGTTTTTT

size: -
J: TRBJ2-5
D: TRBD2
V: TRBV28
CDR3: CASSFPGVAGGETQYF
DNA: TGTGCCAGCAGTTTTCCGGGAGTAGCGGGCGGAGAGACCCAGTACTTC

size: -
J: TRBJ1-3
D: TRBD1
V: TRBV28
CDR3: CASVPGQLPSGNTIYF
DNA: TGTGCCAGCGTCCCGGGACAGCTTCCCTCTGGAAACACCATATATTTT

size: -
J: TRBJ2-7
D: -
V: TRBV7-2
CDR3: CASSSVGPIVNEQYF
DNA: TGTGCCAGCAGCTCCGTGGGGCCAATCGTCAACGAGCAGTACTTC

size: once
J: TRBJ1-6
D: -
V: TRBV27
CDR3: CASSLGRGINSPLHF
DNA: TGTGCCAGCAGTTTAGGGAGGGGGATCAATTCACCCCTCCACTTT

size: -
J: TRBJ1-6
D: -
V: TRBV7-3
CDR3: CASSSLMNSPLHF
DNA: TGTGCCAGCTCCAGTCTGATGAATTCACCCCTCCACTTT

size: -
J: TRBJ1-3
D: -
V: TRBV12-3/TRBV12-4
CDR3: CASSRESGNTIYF
DNA: TGTGCCAGCAGCAGGGAATCTGGAAACACCATATATTTT

size: few
J: TRBJ2-7
D: -
V: TRBV27
CDR3: CASSQDREYSYEQYF
DNA: TGTGCCAGCAGCCAGGACAGAGAGTACTCCTACGAGCAGTACTTC

size: few
J: TRBJ2-3
D: TRBD1
V: TRBV7-6
CDR3: CASSFGTGTDTQYF
DNA: TGTGCCAGCAGCTTCGGGACAGGCACAGATACGCAGTATTTT

size: -
J: TRBJ2-7
D: -
V: TRBV6-5
CDR3: CASTVPYEQYF
DNA: TGTGCCAGCACGGTTCCCTACGAGCAGTACTTC

size: -
J: TRBJ1-6
D: TRBD1
V: TRBV11-1
CDR3: CASSLHRGENSPLHF
DNA: TGTGCCAGCAGCTTACACAGGGGAGAGAATTCACCCCTCCACTTT

size: -
J: TRBJ1-2
D: -
V: TRBV10-3
CDR3: CAISEAYRVGDGYTF
DNA: TGTGCCATCAGTGAGGCGTACAGGGTTGGCGATGGCTACACCTTC

size: -
J: TRBJ2-1
D: -
V: TRBV4-3
CDR3: CASSQDIAGEQFF
DNA: TGCGCCAGCAGCCAAGATATCGCCGGGGAGCAGTTCTTC

size: -
J: TRBJ2-3
D: TRBD1
V: TRBV18
CDR3: CASSLGTGDTDTQYF
DNA: TGTGCCAGCTCACTCGGGACAGGGGACACAGATACGCAGTATTTT

size: once
J: TRBJ2-5
D: TRBD2
V: TRBV7-2
CDR3: CASRSTSVETQYF
DNA: TGTGCCAGCAGATCTACTAGCGTCGAGACCCAGTACTTC

size: -
J: TRBJ1-1
D: -
V: TRBV4-2
CDR3: CASSQEIADTEAFF
DNA: TGTGCCAGCAGCCAAGAGATAGCGGACACTGAAGCTTTCTTT

size: -
J: TRBJ2-1
D: -
V: TRBV18
CDR3: CASSPLRGTSNDEQFF
DNA: TGTGCCAGCTCCCCACTCCGGGGGACGAGCAACGATGAGCAGTTCTTC

size: once
J: TRBJ2-1
D: -
V: TRBV7-9
CDR3: CASSISLWPTYNEQFF
DNA: TGTGCCAGCAGTATCTCTCTTTGGCCCACCTACAATGAGCAGTTCTTC

size: -
J: TRBJ1-2
D: TRBD1
V: TRBV28
CDR3: CASSFPTGANYGYTF
DNA: TGTGCCAGCAGTTTCCCGACAGGGGCTAACTATGGCTACACCTTC

size: -
J: TRBJ1-5
D: TRBD1
V: TRBV5-8
CDR3: CASSPEGQGLKPQHF
DNA: TGTGCCAGCAGCCCGGAGGGACAGGGATTGAAGCCCCAGCATTTT